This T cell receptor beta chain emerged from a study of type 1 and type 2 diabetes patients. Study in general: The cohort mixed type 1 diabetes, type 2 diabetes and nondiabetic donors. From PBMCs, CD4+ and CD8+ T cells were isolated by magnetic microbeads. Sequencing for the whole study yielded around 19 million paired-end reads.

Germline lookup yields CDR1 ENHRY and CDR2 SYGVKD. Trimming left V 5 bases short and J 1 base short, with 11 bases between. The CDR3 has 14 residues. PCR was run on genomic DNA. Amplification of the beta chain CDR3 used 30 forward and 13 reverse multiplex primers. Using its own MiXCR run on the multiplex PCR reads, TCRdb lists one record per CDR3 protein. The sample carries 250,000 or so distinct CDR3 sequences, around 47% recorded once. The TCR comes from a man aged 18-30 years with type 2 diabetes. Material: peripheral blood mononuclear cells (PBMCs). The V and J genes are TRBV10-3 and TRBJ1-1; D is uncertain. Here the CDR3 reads CAISPLHQNTEAFF. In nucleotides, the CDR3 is TGTGCCATCAGTCCCTTACACCAGAACACTGAAGCTTTCTTT.